These T cell receptor beta chains were read from a single sample in a study of T cell responses to AZD1222 COVID-19 vaccine. The protocol was immunoSEQ multiplex PCR, while the TCRdb copy is restricted to in-frame clones and leaves out a portion. The table has under 140,000 clones, roughly 89% seen once. The input for sequencing was peripheral blood, taken 28 days after the second AZD1222 dose. The receptors stem from an adult who received the AZD1222 COVID-19 vaccine. Each CDR3 is given with its conserved first and last residue. The D gene is left open where the match is weak. A row's size may be missing; if present it is once, few, many or a size class.

CASSKSGTRLVEQYF | TGTGCCAGCAGCAAATCCGGGACTAGGCTGGTCGAGCAGTACTTC | TRBV7-9 | NA | TRBJ2-7 | TRBD2
CASSQGWGLVSGELFF | TGTGCCAGCAGCCAAGGATGGGGACTAGTCAGCGGGGAGCTGTTTTTT | TRBV14 | NA | TRBJ2-2 | TRBD2
CASMAGQGSKADTQYF | TGTGCCAGCATGGCGGGACAGGGCTCCAAGGCAGATACGCAGTATTTT | TRBV2 | NA | TRBJ2-3 | TRBD1
CASSKTGPGEKLFF | TGTGCCAGTAGTAAAACAGGGCCGGGGGAAAAACTGTTTTTT | TRBV19 | NA | TRBJ1-4 | NA
CASSQEGARNNEQFF | TGCGCCAGCAGCCAAGAGGGGGCGCGGAACAATGAGCAGTTCTTC | TRBV4-3 | NA | TRBJ2-1 | NA
CASSSVLGGPQGGYTF | TGTGCCAGCAGCTCTGTTCTTGGGGGCCCCCAGGGAGGCTACACCTTC | TRBV11-3 | NA | TRBJ1-2 | NA
CASSLSRGSGELFF | TGTGCCAGCAGCTTGAGTCGGGGATCCGGGGAGCTGTTTTTT | TRBV5-4 | once | TRBJ2-2 | NA
CASSLTPAAGYTF | TGTGCCAGCAGTTTGACGCCAGCGGCTGGCTACACCTTC | TRBV21-1 | NA | TRBJ1-2 | NA
CASSQPGTETQYF | TGTGCCAGCAGCCAACCCGGGACTGAGACCCAGTACTTC | TRBV3-1/TRBV3-2 | NA | TRBJ2-5 | NA
CASSLDLQGADEQYF | TGTGCCAGCAGCTTGGATTTACAGGGGGCTGACGAGCAGTACTTC | TRBV5-4 | NA | TRBJ2-7 | TRBD1
CASSQDAYGYTF | TGTGCCAGCAGCCAAGATGCCTATGGCTACACCTTC | TRBV4-2 | NA | TRBJ1-2 | NA
CASSLRSTDTQYF | TGTGCCAGCAGTTTAAGGAGCACAGATACGCAGTATTTT | TRBV27 | NA | TRBJ2-3 | NA
CAWRERIPYGSYGYTF | TGTGCCTGGAGGGAAAGAATACCCTACGGCTCCTATGGCTACACCTTC | TRBV30 | few | TRBJ1-2 | NA
CATSDPLAGGPWDEQFF | TGTGCCACCAGTGACCCACTAGCGGGGGGGCCTTGGGATGAGCAGTTCTTC | TRBV24-1 | once | TRBJ2-1 | TRBD2
CASSTSPWGAEQFF | TGTGCCAGCAGCACTAGTCCCTGGGGTGCCGAGCAGTTCTTC | TRBV7-2 | NA | TRBJ2-1 | NA
CATSDRGSYEQYF | TGTGCCACCAGTGATAGGGGATCCTACGAGCAGTACTTC | TRBV24-1 | NA | TRBJ2-7 | NA
CASSLVPLQETQYF | TGTGCCAGCAGCTTGGTCCCACTCCAAGAGACCCAGTACTTC | TRBV5-6 | NA | TRBJ2-5 | NA
CASSHAGSSYTDTQYF | TGTGCCAGCAGCCATGCGGGGTCAAGCTACACAGATACGCAGTATTTT | TRBV3-1/TRBV3-2 | NA | TRBJ2-3 | NA
CASSQGNGPGYEKLFF | TGCGCCAGCAGCCAAGGTAACGGGCCCGGCTATGAAAAACTGTTTTTT | TRBV4-1 | NA | TRBJ1-4 | NA
CASSPMTGALNTGELFF | TGTGCCAGCTCACCAATGACAGGGGCCCTGAACACCGGGGAGCTGTTTTTT | TRBV18 | NA | TRBJ2-2 | TRBD1
CASSIRGGAETQYF | TGTGCCAGTAGTATCCGGGGGGGCGCGGAGACCCAGTACTTC | TRBV19 | NA | TRBJ2-5 | TRBD2
CASSALAGDYEQYF | TGTGCCAGCAGCGCCCTAGCGGGCGACTACGAGCAGTACTTC | TRBV9 | NA | TRBJ2-7 | TRBD2
CAWSVRGGSFGNTIYF | TGTGCCTGGAGTGTGCGCGGGGGCAGTTTTGGAAACACCATATATTTT | TRBV30 | NA | TRBJ1-3 | NA
CASSQAGTGGYEQYF | TGCGCCAGCAGCCAAGCAGGGACAGGGGGATACGAGCAGTACTTC | TRBV4-3 | NA | TRBJ2-7 | TRBD1
CASSGDRINSPLHF | TGCGCCAGCAGCGGGGACAGAATTAATTCACCCCTCCACTTT | TRBV4-3 | NA | TRBJ1-6 | TRBD1
CASSLRTTGYSNQPQHF | TGTGCCAGCAGCTTGCGCACGACCGGGTATAGCAATCAGCCCCAGCATTTT | TRBV5-5 | NA | TRBJ1-5 | NA